Below, 22 T cell receptor beta chains from the same sample are listed, as sequenced in a study of sequential checkpoint blockade in melanoma. Only in-frame clones appear in the TCRdb table, and some are missing; sequencing was by immunoSEQ multiplex PCR. Found here are about 20,000 clones, around 75% of them singletons; the top ten hold 20%. Specified treatment: randomized to nivolumab then ipilimumab (arm A) or the reverse (arm B). The sample here was CD8+ T cells sorted from blood (inferred from file names), taken from a patient given nivolumab and ipilimumab in sequence. These receptors all come from a human donor with melanoma.

V gene TRBV5-1 combines with J gene TRBJ2-1; 10 bases match TRBD2. The CDR3 extends over 15 amino acids. Trimming at V came to 2 bases and at J to 3 bases, leaving 2 bases not matched to a gene. Germline V gene data show CDR1 as SGHRS and CDR2 as YFSETQ. The CDR3 region is CASSFSSGSYNEQFF. DNA for the CDR3: TGCGCCAGCAGCTTTTCTAGCGGGAGCTACAATGAGCAGTTCTTC.

The rearrangement uses TRBV5-1 and TRBJ1-2; 8 nucleotides align to TRBD1. CDR3 length: 15 residues. Germline CDR1 and CDR2: SGHRS and YFSETQ. V lost 4 bases and J lost 2; bases outside the gene matches: 7. CDR3 nucleotide sequence: TGCGCCAGCAGCCCCGGACAGGGTACCAACTATGGCTACACCTTC. Protein product: CASSPGQGTNYGYTF.

The chain uses TRBV7-2 and TRBJ2-1, with TRBD2 as a possible D gene (6 bases). Germline CDR1 is SGHTA and CDR2 is FQGNSA. Trimming removed 5 bases at V and 3 bases at J, with 8 bases between. The CDR3 totals 13 residues. CDR3: CASSEGLYNEQFF. The DNA of the CDR3 is TGTGCCAGCAGCGAGGGACTCTACAATGAGCAGTTCTTC.

This rearrangement joins TRBV18 to TRBJ1-1; maybe TRBD1 (6 bases). The V end lost 3 bases, the J end lost 0 bases, and 14 bases lay between the germline ends. Germline values: CDR1 KGHSH, CDR2 LQKENI. This CDR3 spans 16 amino acids. DNA for the CDR3: TGTGCCAGCTCACCCCTACCCGGGACAATGAACACTGAAGCTTTCTTT. Protein sequence: CASSPLPGTMNTEAFF.

The chain links TRBV19 to TRBJ2-5, with 10 nucleotides matching TRBD2. The germline CDR1 and CDR2 sequences are LNHDA and SQIVND (reference sequence). The CDR3 extends over 15 amino acids. Germline trimming cut 3 bases from V and 4 bases from J; bases unmatched to any gene: 5. The CDR3 DNA follows: TGTGCCAGTAGTATCAGCGGGAGGGCCTTAGAGACCCAGTACTTC. Its translation: CASSISGRALETQYF.

This clone is classed as medium-sized. V and J are TRBV18 and TRBJ1-6; D ambiguous. This CDR3 comprises 14 residues. Germline CDR1 reads KGHSH; CDR2 reads LQKENI. Trimming took off 6 bases at V and 0 bases at J, with 6 bases between the two ends. The CDR3 protein is CASSLSSYNSPLHF. CDR3 bases: TGTGCCAGCTCGCTGAGCTCCTATAATTCACCCCTCCACTTT.

The rearrangement joins TRBV10-1 to TRBJ1-1; no clear D gene. CDR1 is WNHNN and CDR2 is SYGVQD in the germline V gene (reference sequence). V lost 1 base and J lost 1, with 4 bases in between. CDR3 length: 13 amino acids. CDR3 loop: CASSEWQNTEAFF. The CDR3 DNA reads TGCGCCAGCAGTGAGTGGCAGAACACTGAAGCTTTCTTT.

This chain links TRBV7-2 with TRBJ2-7, with 9 bases that match TRBD1. Losses at the gene ends were 3 bases for V and 6 bases for J; bases not matched to a gene: 6. The CDR3 loop spans 14 amino acids. Germline values: CDR1 SGHTA, CDR2 FQGNSA. The CDR3 region is CASSLWTGDREQYF. Here the CDR3 DNA reads TGTGCCAGCAGCTTGTGGACAGGGGATCGCGAGCAGTACTTC.

The chain links TRBV4-1 to TRBJ2-7, with TRBD2 as a possible D gene (6 bases). Germline CDR1 reads MGHRA; CDR2 reads YSYEKL. CDR3 length: 19 amino acids. V dropped 0 bases and J dropped 1 base, with 22 bases sitting between them. The CDR3 nucleotides are TGCGCCAGCAGCCAAGAAGTAAAAGAATCCGGGACTTTTTCCTACGAGCAGTACTTC. Translation: CASSQEVKESGTFSYEQYF.

In its sample, this clone was seen once. V gene TRBV13 combines with J gene TRBJ1-1, with D maybe TRBD1 (5 bases). Trimming left V 1 base short and J 6 bases short, with 15 bases between. The germline CDR1 and CDR2 sequences are PRHDT and FYEKMQ (reference sequence). The CDR3 length is 15 residues. The CDR3 sequence is CASSLALRGDSEAFF. CDR3 DNA: TGTGCCAGCAGCTTAGCCCTTCGAGGGGACTCTGAAGCTTTCTTT.

The chain uses TRBV27 and TRBJ2-7; the D gene is possibly TRBD1 (7 bases). Looked up from germline, CDR1 is MNHEY and CDR2 is SMNVEV (reference sequence). This CDR3 comprises 15 residues. V was clipped by 3 bases and J by 3 bases, with 15 bases between them. The CDR3 bases are TGTGCCAGCAGTTTGGGGCCAGGGGGGTTCTACGAGCAGTACTTC. This translates into CASSLGPGGFYEQYF.

This rearrangement joins TRBV28 to TRBJ2-3; 10 bases are a match to TRBD1. J was trimmed by 4 bases and V by 2 bases; bases with no gene match: 3. CDR1 and CDR2 (germline): MDHEN, SYDVKM. This CDR3 is built from 15 residues. The CDR3 DNA sequence: TGTGCCAGCAGTTTAGGGACAGGGGCTGCAGATACGCAGTATTTT. Amino acid sequence: CASSLGTGAADTQYF.

CDR3 sequence: CASTTGTLYNEQFF. The CDR3 bases are TGTGCCAGCACAACTGGGACTCTATACAATGAGCAGTTCTTC. The chain employs TRBV27 and TRBJ2-1; D is perhaps TRBD2 (6 bases). Looked up from germline, CDR1 is MNHEY and CDR2 is SMNVEV (reference sequence). V gave up 7 bases and J gave up 4 bases, with 14 bases separating them. The CDR3 contains 14 residues.

V and J are TRBV6-6 and TRBJ2-4; the D gene is possibly TRBD2 (5 bases). Germline assignment: CDR1 MNHNY and CDR2 SVGAGI (reference sequence). The CDR3 spans 13 residues. V lost 2 bases and J lost 8, with 10 bases in between. The CDR3 region has the DNA TGTGCCAGCAGTTACGTTGGGAGTGACATTCAGTACTTC. Translating gives CASSYVGSDIQYF.

The J gene is TRBJ2-1, the V gene TRBV5-1; 12 bases match TRBD2. Germline loops: CDR1 SGHRS, CDR2 YFSETQ. The CDR3 runs 17 residues. V dropped 1 base and J dropped 9; count of bases not matched to a gene: 11. The CDR3 spells CASSLRGRTSGKAEQFF. In DNA form, the CDR3 reads TGCGCCAGCAGCTTGCGTGGTAGGACTAGCGGGAAGGCTGAGCAGTTCTTC.

The rearrangement links TRBV6-1 to TRBJ2-7; 7 positions agree with TRBD2. The CDR3 sequence is 17 residues long. Germline-derived CDR1 and CDR2 are MNHNS and SASEGT. J gave up 3 bases and V 2 bases, and 13 bases lay outside the gene matches. CDR3 region: CASSERGAPGLHYEQYF. In DNA form, the CDR3 reads TGTGCCAGCAGTGAACGAGGGGCACCGGGACTACACTACGAGCAGTACTTC.

The chain uses TRBV25-1 and TRBJ1-1; D might be TRBD1 (6 bases). Deletions cut 5 bases from V and 3 bases from J, with 7 bases between. The CDR3 runs to 12 residues. In germline, CDR1 is MGHDK, CDR2 SYGVNS. The CDR3 loop is CASSQGYTEAFF. The CDR3 DNA follows: TGTGCCAGCAGTCAGGGGTACACTGAAGCTTTCTTT.

This clone occurred once. V and J are TRBV6-1 and TRBJ2-7; 7 bases match TRBD2. This CDR3 contains 14 residues. CDR1 is MNHNS and CDR2 is SASEGT in the germline V gene. V dropped 3 bases and J dropped 1; count of bases not matched to a gene: 3. Here the CDR3 DNA reads TGTGCCAGCAGTGACGGCGGGAGTTCCTACGAGCAGTACTTC. Translating it yields CASSDGGSSYEQYF.

The chain is built from TRBV5-6 and TRBJ2-7; possibly TRBD1 for D (6 bases). This CDR3 has 17 amino acids. Trimming pared 4 bases from V and 2 bases from J, leaving 22 bases between. Germline V gives CDR1 SGHDT, CDR2 YYEEEE. CDR3 loop: CASSPDGIQGRPYEQYF. Written as DNA, the CDR3 is TGTGCCAGCAGCCCGGATGGGATACAGGGTAGGCCCTACGAGCAGTACTTC.

The chain uses TRBV7-9 and TRBJ2-7; 7 bases are a match to TRBD1. With V trimmed by 2 bases and J by 4 bases, 8 bases remained unmatched. The germline V gene encodes CDR1 SEHNR and CDR2 FQNEAQ (reference sequence). The CDR3 spans 15 residues. The DNA of the CDR3 is TGTGCCAGCAGCTTATCCGACAGGGCTGTATACGAGCAGTACTTC. This sequence encodes CASSLSDRAVYEQYF.

V is TRBV10-1 and J is TRBJ2-6; D is undetermined. CDR1 WNHNN and CDR2 SYGVQD come from the germline V gene (reference sequence). This CDR3 region has 19 residues. V dropped 5 bases and J dropped 5 bases, with 25 bases sitting between them. The CDR3 is CASSRGKRIAQSRANVLTF. The CDR3 bases are TGCGCCAGCAGTAGAGGCAAAAGGATCGCACAAAGTCGGGCCAACGTCCTGACTTTC.

The chain recombines TRBV28 with TRBJ2-5, with 7 positions matching TRBD2. The J call is uncertain, as TRBJ2-7 better fits the DNA end. Germline lookup yields CDR1 MDHEN and CDR2 SYDVKM. The CDR3 extends over 15 amino acids. The CDR3 DNA is TGTGCCAGCGTCGGATCCAGACTAGCCGTCAACGAGCAGTACTTC. This gives the protein CASVGSRLAVNEQYF.